The 20 T cell receptor beta chains listed next were all sequenced from one sample in a study of molecular identifiers for immune sequencing clone quantification. MiXCR, run by TCRdb on the PCR reads, gives a single entry per CDR3 protein. This sample has 460,000 or so distinct CDR3 sequences, with around 23% found just once. Sequencing used naive CD8+ T cells from blood, with Jurkat cell RNA spiked in. As for subset: FACS-sorted CD8+CD4-CCR7+CD45RA+ naive T cells. The receptor set was obtained from a human donor in good health. Some libraries in this study had Jurkat cell RNA spiked in.

This clonotype was seen a few times. The chain joins TRBV13 to TRBJ2-7; D tentatively reads TRBD1 or TRBD2 (5 bases each). Germline values: CDR1 PRHDT, CDR2 FYEKMQ (reference sequence). V was trimmed by 4 bases and J by 6 bases, leaving 22 bases between them. The CDR3 totals 16 residues. Here the CDR3 DNA reads TGTGCCAGCAGCTGCTCCGGGACCTTGGAATGCGTCGAGCAGTACTTC. Residues: CASSCSGTLECVEQYF. The complete variable domain, with remaining parts taken from reference TRBV13 and TRBJ2-7, reads AAGVIQSPRHLIKEKRETATLKCYPIPRHDTVYWYQQGPGQDPQFLISFYEKMQSDKGSIPDRFSAQQFSDYHSELNMSSLELGDSALYFCASSCSGTLECVEQYFGPGTRLTVT.

There are many counts of this clonotype. V usage is TRBV4-3 and J usage is TRBJ2-3; weak D call: TRBD2 (5 bases). Germline V lookup: CDR1 LGHNA, CDR2 YSLEER. Trimming removed 0 bases at V and 4 bases at J, with 11 bases between. This CDR3 has 15 amino acids. As DNA, the CDR3 is TGCGCCAGCAGCCAAGATGGCGGGCCTGCAGATACGCAGTATTTT. Translating gives CASSQDGGPADTQYF.

The V gene is TRBV20-1, the J gene TRBJ1-2; TRBD1 is a possible D gene (5 bases). The CDR3 consists of 14 residues. Trimming shortened V by 3 bases and J by 4 bases, and 15 bases separated the two germline ends. The V gene's germline CDR1 is DFQATT and CDR2 SNEGSKA (reference sequence). The CDR3 region is CSASGDGSLYGYTF. The CDR3 DNA reads as TGCAGTGCTAGTGGGGACGGCAGTCTCTATGGCTACACCTTC.

This clonotype was detected only a few times. The chain is built from TRBV7-2 and TRBJ2-3; 11 bases are shared with TRBD2. Germline V gene lookup returns CDR1 SGHTA and CDR2 FQGNSA. The J segment lost 8 bases and the V segment lost 2 bases, leaving 12 bases of the junction unmatched. The CDR3 has 17 amino acids. The CDR3 is CASSLNVAGGVSGTQYF. CDR3 bases: TGTGCCAGCAGCTTAAATGTAGCGGGGGGGGTCTCGGGTACGCAGTATTTT.

A few counts support this clonotype. The chain is built from TRBV27 and TRBJ2-5, with D perhaps given as TRBD1 or TRBD2 (6 bases each). The CDR3 has 15 residues. Germline V gene data show CDR1 as MNHEY and CDR2 as SMNVEV (reference sequence). V dropped 1 base and J dropped 7 bases, with 16 bases sitting between them. The CDR3 sequence is CASSLYREDRVTQYF. The CDR3 DNA follows: TGTGCCAGCAGTTTATACAGGGAGGATCGGGTGACCCAGTACTTC.

This clonotype was picked up many times. This rearrangement joins TRBV2 to TRBJ2-3, with D possibly TRBD1 on 5 matching bases. Trimming took 1 base from V and 5 from J, leaving 10 bases between them. The CDR3 loop spans 14 amino acids. CDR1 and CDR2 from the germline V gene are SNHLY and FYNNEI. The CDR3 here is CASSEDMGQDTQYF. CDR3 nucleotide sequence: TGTGCCAGCAGTGAAGACATGGGGCAAGATACGCAGTATTTT.

A note on this clonotype: A much larger clone differs from this one at a single base, so this may be a read error. The CDR3 ends on some other residue instead of the conserved phenylalanine or tryptophan, so this is likely a read error. The chain couples TRBV9 to TRBJ2-5; 11 bases match TRBD2. The CDR3 has 14 amino acids. V was clipped by 5 bases and J by 2 bases; unmatched bases: 2. Germline CDR1 SGDLS, CDR2 YYNGEE. The CDR3 sequence is CASSTSGGQETQYL. CDR3 sequence (DNA): TGTGCCAGCAGTACTAGCGGGGGACAAGAGACCCAGTACCTC.

This clonotype was seen ten or more times. The CDR3 here is CASSSLRFTDTQYF. CDR3 nucleotides: TGTGCCAGCAGCTCACTACGGTTCACAGATACGCAGTATTTT. The rearrangement uses TRBV7-9 and TRBJ2-3; D gene uncertain. V lost 4 bases to trimming and J lost 2 bases, with 10 bases between them. Looked up from germline, CDR1 is SEHNR and CDR2 is FQNEAQ (reference sequence). The CDR3 is made up of 14 amino acids. Full variable domain (outside the CDR3, taken from reference TRBV7-9 and TRBJ2-3): DTGVSQNPRHKITKRGQNVTFRCDPISEHNRLYWYRQTLGQGPEFLTYFQNEAQLEKSRLLSDRFSAERPKGSFSTLEIQRTEQGDSAMYLCASSSLRFTDTQYFGPGTRLTVL.

In regard to this clonotype: A read error is possible here, since a much larger clone lies one base away. The conserved phenylalanine or tryptophan normally closing the CDR3 is absent here, so this likely arose from a read error. The V and J genes are TRBV6-2 or TRBV6-3 and TRBJ1-5; D is ambiguous. Germline V lookup: CDR1 MNHEY, CDR2 SVGEGT. V lost 3 bases and J 5 bases, leaving 14 bases between the germline ends. CDR3 length: 15 amino acids. The CDR3 region has the DNA TGTGCCAGCAGTTATGAGGCGCGTGGTGATCAGCCCCAGCATTAT. Translation gives CASSYEARGDQPQHY.

This clonotype came up many times. The chain carries TRBV6-2 or TRBV6-3 and TRBJ1-1; TRBD1 matches at 7 bases. The J segment lost 5 bases and the V segment lost 0 bases, leaving 6 bases of the junction unmatched. Germline CDR1 and CDR2: MNHEY and SVGEGT. This CDR3 region has 15 residues. This chain's CDR3 is CASSYSRQGDTEAFF. In nucleotides, the CDR3 is TGTGCCAGCAGTTACTCCCGACAGGGCGATACTGAAGCTTTCTTT.

The chain employs TRBV20-1 and TRBJ2-7, with a possible D match to TRBD1 (6 bases). The CDR3 contains 14 residues. Trimming took 6 bases from V and 3 from J, leaving 18 bases between them. Germline V gives CDR1 DFQATT, CDR2 SNEGSKA (reference sequence). The CDR3: CSAGKQGSIYEQYF. CDR3 DNA sequence: TGCAGTGCCGGAAAACAGGGCTCGATCTACGAGCAGTACTTC.

The table lists this clonotype with a few counts. The chain employs TRBV12-3 or TRBV12-4 and TRBJ2-5, with D possibly being TRBD1 or TRBD2 (5 bases each). V was clipped by 5 bases and J by 5 bases, with 21 bases between them. This CDR3 spans 16 amino acids. The CDR3 region has the DNA TGTGCCAGCAGTGAGGGTGTCCTGGGGCAGTCTGAGACCCAGTACTTC. This sequence encodes CASSEGVLGQSETQYF.

Notes on this clonotype: A junction boundary mismatches the germline segment, possibly from a read error. The chain has TRBV5-6 and TRBJ1-1, with TRBD1 matching 9 bases. The CDR3 extends over 15 amino acids. Germline V lookup: CDR1 SGHDT, CDR2 YYEEEE. DNA for the CDR3: TGTGCCAGCAGCCACGGGACAGGGCGGAACACTGTAGCTTTCTTT. It yields the protein CASSHGTGRNTVAFF.

At least ten counts were recorded for this clonotype. The CDR3, as DNA: TGCAGTGCTTCGCCGGGGTACAGCGAGCAGTACTTC. It specifies CSASPGYSEQYF. The chain is built from TRBV20-1 and TRBJ2-7; TRBD2 is a possible D gene (5 bases). The CDR3 loop spans 12 amino acids. The V gene lost 5 bases and the J gene lost 6 bases, with 14 bases spanning the gap. Per the germline V gene, CDR1 is DFQATT and CDR2 is SNEGSKA (reference sequence).

This clonotype was counted at least ten times. The chain carries TRBV7-2 and TRBJ2-1, with 12 bases identical to TRBD2. CDR1 is SGHTA and CDR2 is FQGNSA in the germline V gene. This CDR3 is 18 amino acids long. V shed 1 base, J shed 7 bases, and the junction held 11 bases outside the gene matches. CDR3 amino acids: CASSLDRPSGRGWNEQFF. The CDR3 DNA sequence: TGTGCCAGCAGCTTAGATCGGCCTAGCGGGAGGGGCTGGAATGAGCAGTTCTTC. The complete variable domain, with remaining parts taken from reference TRBV7-2 and TRBJ2-1, reads GAGVSQSPSNKVTEKGKDVELRCDPISGHTALYWYRQSLGQGLEFLIYFQGNSAPDKSGLPSDRFSAERTGGSVSTLTIQRTQQEDSAVYLCASSLDRPSGRGWNEQFFGPGTRLTVL.

The table lists this clonotype with a few counts. The chain couples TRBV19 to TRBJ2-3; possible D gene TRBD1, 6 bases. The ends were cut back, 7 bases at V and 0 bases at J, with 14 bases in the middle. This CDR3 comprises 15 residues. Germline CDR1 is LNHDA and CDR2 is SQIVND (reference sequence). The CDR3 nucleotides are TGTGCCAGTACCCTGACAGGATATAGCACAGATACGCAGTATTTT. Protein sequence: CASTLTGYSTDTQYF.

This clonotype showed up just once. The J gene is TRBJ1-4, the V gene TRBV12-3 or TRBV12-4; the D gene is possibly TRBD1 (5 bases). The V and J ends lost 3 bases and 7 bases respectively, with 15 bases between them. The CDR3 extends over 15 amino acids. The CDR3 region is CASSFWQGGSEKLFF. The CDR3 DNA follows: TGTGCCAGCAGTTTTTGGCAGGGCGGTAGTGAAAAACTGTTTTTT.

A single count supports this clonotype. The junction does not match germline at one end; this may be a read error. V usage is TRBV11-2 and J usage is TRBJ2-7, with 7 bases aligning to TRBD1. The CDR3 length is 14 residues. Germline V gene sequence: CDR1 SGHAT, CDR2 FQNNGV. This CDR3 is CASSFGTVAYGQYF. In DNA form, the CDR3 reads TGTGCCAGCAGCTTCGGGACAGTAGCCTACGGGCAGTACTTC.

This clonotype was recorded many times. The rearrangement links TRBV24-1 to TRBJ2-1, with unresolved D. V was cut by 3 bases and J by 7 bases, with 6 bases left in between. Germline CDR1 reads KGHDR; CDR2 reads SFDVKD. The CDR3 loop spans 12 amino acids. CDR3 loop: CATSDPSNEQFF. CDR3 DNA sequence: TGTGCCACCAGTGATCCTAGTAATGAGCAGTTCTTC.

This clonotype was observed many times. V and J are TRBV27 and TRBJ2-3, with D unresolved. Germline CDR1 and CDR2: MNHEY and SMNVEV (reference sequence). The CDR3 covers 16 residues. Trimming removed 1 base from V and 0 bases from J, with 11 bases in between. CDR3 bases: TGTGCCAGCAGTTTATTACAGCGATACAGCACAGATACGCAGTATTTT. Its protein is CASSLLQRYSTDTQYF.